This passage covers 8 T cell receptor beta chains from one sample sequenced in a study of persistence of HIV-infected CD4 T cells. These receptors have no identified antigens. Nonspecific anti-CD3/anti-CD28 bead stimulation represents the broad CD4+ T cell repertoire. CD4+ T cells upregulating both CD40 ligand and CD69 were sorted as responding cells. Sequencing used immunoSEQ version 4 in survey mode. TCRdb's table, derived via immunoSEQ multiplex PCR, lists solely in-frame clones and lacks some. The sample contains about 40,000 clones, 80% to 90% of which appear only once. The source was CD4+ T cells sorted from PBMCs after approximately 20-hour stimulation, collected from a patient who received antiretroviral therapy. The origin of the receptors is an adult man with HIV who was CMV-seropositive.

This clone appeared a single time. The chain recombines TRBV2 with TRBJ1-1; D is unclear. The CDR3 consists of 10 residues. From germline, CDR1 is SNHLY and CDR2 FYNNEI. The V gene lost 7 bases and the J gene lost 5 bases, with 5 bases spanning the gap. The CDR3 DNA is TGTGCCAGCAAACAAACTGAAGCTTTCTTT. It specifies CASKQTEAFF.

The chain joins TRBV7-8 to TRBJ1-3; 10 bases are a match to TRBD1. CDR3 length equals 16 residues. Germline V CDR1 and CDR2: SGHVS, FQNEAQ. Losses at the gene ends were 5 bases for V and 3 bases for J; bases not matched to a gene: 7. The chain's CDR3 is CASSPRDRGFGNTIYF. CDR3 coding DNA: TGTGCCAGCAGCCCCCGGGACAGGGGATTTGGAAACACCATATATTTT.

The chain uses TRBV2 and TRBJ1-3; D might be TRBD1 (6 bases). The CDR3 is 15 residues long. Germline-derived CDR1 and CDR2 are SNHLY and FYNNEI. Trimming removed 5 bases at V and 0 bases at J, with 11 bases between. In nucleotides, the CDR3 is TGTGCCAGCAGTTCTGGACAGTCCTCTGGAAACACCATATATTTT. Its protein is CASSSGQSSGNTIYF.

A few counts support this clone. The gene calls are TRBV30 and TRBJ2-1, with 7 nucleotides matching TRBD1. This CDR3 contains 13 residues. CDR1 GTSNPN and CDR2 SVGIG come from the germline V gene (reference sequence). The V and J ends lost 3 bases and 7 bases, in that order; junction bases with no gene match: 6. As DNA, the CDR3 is TGTGCCTGGAGCGTAAGACAGGGTAATGAGCAGTTCTTC. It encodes CAWSVRQGNEQFF.

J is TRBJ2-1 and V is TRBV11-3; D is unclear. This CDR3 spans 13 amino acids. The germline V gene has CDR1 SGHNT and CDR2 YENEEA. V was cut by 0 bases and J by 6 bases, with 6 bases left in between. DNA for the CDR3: TGTGCCAGCAGCTTAGATCTCGTCAATGAGCAGTTCTTC. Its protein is CASSLDLVNEQFF.

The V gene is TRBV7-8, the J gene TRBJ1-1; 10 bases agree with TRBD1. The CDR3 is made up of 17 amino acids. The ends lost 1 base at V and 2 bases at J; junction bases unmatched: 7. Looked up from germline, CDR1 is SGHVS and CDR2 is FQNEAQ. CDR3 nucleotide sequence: TGTGCCAGCAGCTTAGGAGGGACAGGGGCCCTAAACACTGAAGCTTTCTTT. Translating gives CASSLGGTGALNTEAFF.

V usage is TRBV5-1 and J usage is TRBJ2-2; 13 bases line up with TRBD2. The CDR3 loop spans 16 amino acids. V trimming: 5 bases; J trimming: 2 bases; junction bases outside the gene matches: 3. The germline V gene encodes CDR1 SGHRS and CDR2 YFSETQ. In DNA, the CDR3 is TGCGCCAGCAGAGGACTAGCGGGGGCAAACACCGGGGAGCTGTTTTTT. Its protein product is CASRGLAGANTGELFF.

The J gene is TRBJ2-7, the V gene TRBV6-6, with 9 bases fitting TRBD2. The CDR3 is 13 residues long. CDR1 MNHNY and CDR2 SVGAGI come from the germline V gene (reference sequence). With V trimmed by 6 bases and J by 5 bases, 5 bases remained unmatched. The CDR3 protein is CASRASGVNEQYF. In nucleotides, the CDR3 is TGTGCCAGCAGGGCTAGCGGGGTCAACGAGCAGTACTTC.